The 6 T cell receptor beta chains listed next were all sequenced from one sample in a study of OX40 agonist ivuxolimab in advanced cancers. The method was immunoSEQ multiplex PCR; TCRdb's version includes in-frame clones alone and lacks a portion of them. The table records just over 95,000 clones, around 85% of them present only once. The sequencing here drew on CD4+ or CD8+ T cells sorted from blood, taken in a trial of the OX40 agonist ivuxolimab. Source of these receptors: an adult with an advanced solid tumor such as melanoma, head and neck, liver or kidney cancer.

This clone was recorded many times. This chain links TRBV5-1 with TRBJ2-5; D may be TRBD1 (7 bases). Germline V gene data show CDR1 as SGHRS and CDR2 as YFSETQ. The CDR3 is 13 residues long. Trimming removed 2 bases from V and 3 bases from J, with 8 bases in between. Written as DNA, the CDR3 is TGCGCCAGCAGCTTCAGGGGGGAAGAGACCCAGTACTTC. Translation: CASSFRGEETQYF.

The chain is built from TRBV4-1 and TRBJ1-4, with TRBD1 matching over 7 bases. With V trimmed by 4 bases and J by 4 bases, 6 bases remained unmatched. CDR3 length equals 15 residues. Germline CDR1 is MGHRA and CDR2 is YSYEKL. CDR3 sequence reads: CASSPLQGINEKLFF. CDR3 nucleotides: TGCGCCAGCAGCCCCTTACAGGGGATTAATGAAAAACTGTTTTTT.

This chain connects TRBV18 to TRBJ2-4; possible D gene TRBD2, 5 bases. The CDR3 sequence is 16 residues long. V shed 3 bases and J shed 0 bases, with 12 bases lying between them. Germline V CDR1 and CDR2: KGHSH, LQKENI. The CDR3 loop is CASSPLAGLAKNIQYF. CDR3 in DNA: TGTGCCAGCTCACCCTTGGCCGGACTAGCCAAAAACATTCAGTACTTC.

The rearrangement joins TRBV5-4 to TRBJ2-1; 10 bases are a match to TRBD2. Looked up from germline, CDR1 is SGHNT and CDR2 is YYREEE (reference sequence). V shed 3 bases and J 7 bases; nucleotides not matched to a gene: 19. This CDR3 spans 19 amino acids. The CDR3 DNA reads TGTGCCAGCAGCTCACCAGGACTAGCGGATCCCCTTTGGGGTAATGAGCAGTTCTTC. The encoded protein is CASSSPGLADPLWGNEQFF.

V usage is TRBV11-1 and J usage is TRBJ2-3, with 7 positions matching TRBD2. Germline V gene data show CDR1 as SGHAT and CDR2 as FQDESV (reference sequence). The length of the CDR3 is 14 residues. With 6 bases clipped from V and 1 base from J, the junction kept 4 bases outside the gene matches. The DNA of the CDR3 is TGTGCCAGCAGTTCAACTAGCGGCACAGATACGCAGTATTTT. This translates into CASSSTSGTDTQYF.

This rearrangement joins TRBV4-2 to TRBJ2-7, with a weak D call TRBD1 (6 bases). CDR3 length equals 16 residues. The germline CDR1 and CDR2 sequences are LGHNA and YNFKEQ. Trimming removed 4 bases at V and 2 bases at J, with 18 bases between. The CDR3: CASSPIADSWAYEQYF. In nucleotides, the CDR3 is TGTGCCAGCAGCCCAATCGCGGACAGCTGGGCCTACGAGCAGTACTTC.